This TCR beta chain appears in the sequencing data of a study of shared clonotypes between healthy human individuals. Findings and caveats of the study: Clonotypes that were shared across a few donors made up approximately 5% of naive CD4 clonotypes.

Remarks on this clone: Its cognate antigen is unknown.

Some clones are missing from TCRdb's copy, which holds only in-frame ones; the method was immunoSEQ multiplex PCR. This table has a few million clones, approximately 92% appearing once. The V and J ends lost 5 bases and 4 bases respectively, with 8 bases between them. The CDR3 is 13 residues long. CDR1 is ENHRY, CDR2 SYGVKD, per germline. The sequence derives from a young man in good health. The chain combines TRBV10-3 with TRBJ2-2; D is ambiguous. Sequenced material: naive CD4+ T cells sorted from blood. As to subset: CD45RA+ positively selected. DNA of the CDR3: TGTGCCATCAGTCCGGAAGTCACCGGGGAGCTGTTTTTT. This encodes CAISPEVTGELFF.